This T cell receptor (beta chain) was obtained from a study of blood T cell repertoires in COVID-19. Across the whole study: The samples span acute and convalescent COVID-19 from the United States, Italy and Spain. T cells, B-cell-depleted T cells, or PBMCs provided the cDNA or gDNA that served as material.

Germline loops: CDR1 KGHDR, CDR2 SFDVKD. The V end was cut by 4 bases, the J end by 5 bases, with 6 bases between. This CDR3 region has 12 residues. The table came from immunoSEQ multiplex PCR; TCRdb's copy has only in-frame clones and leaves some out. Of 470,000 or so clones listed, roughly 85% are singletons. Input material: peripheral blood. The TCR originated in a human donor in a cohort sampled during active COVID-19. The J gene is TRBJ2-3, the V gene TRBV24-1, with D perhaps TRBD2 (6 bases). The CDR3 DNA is TGTGCCACCAGTGAAGCGGGAGATACGCAGTATTTT. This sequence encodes CATSEAGDTQYF.